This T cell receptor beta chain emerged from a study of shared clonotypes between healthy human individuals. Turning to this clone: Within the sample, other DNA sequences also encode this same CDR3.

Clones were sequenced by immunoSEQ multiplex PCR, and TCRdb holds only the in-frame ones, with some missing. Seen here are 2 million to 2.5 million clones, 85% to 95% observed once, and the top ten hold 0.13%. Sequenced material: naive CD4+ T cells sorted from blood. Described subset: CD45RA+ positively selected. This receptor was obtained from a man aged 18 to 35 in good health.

CDR3 sequence reads: CASRRTGSYEQYF. The CDR3 DNA reads as TGTGCCAGCCGTAGGACGGGCTCCTACGAGCAGTACTTC. This chain uses TRBV5-6 with TRBJ2-7; D is unclear. The CDR3 consists of 13 residues. V lost 7 bases and J lost 0, with 11 bases in between. CDR1 SGHDT and CDR2 YYEEEE come from the germline V gene.